Each of the 32 T cell receptor beta chains below was sequenced from the same sample in a study of Ad26.COV2.S vaccination and SARS-CoV-2 variants. Libraries were prepared by immunoSEQ multiplex PCR; TCRdb keeps only in-frame clonotypes and omits some of them. Of some 460,000 clones listed, 70% to 90% were seen once; the top ten hold 1.5% to 2%. Documented treatment: roughly 19 received Ad26.COV2.S at low or high dose, single or two shots; about 5 received placebo; per-sample allocation not given. Following the first vaccine or placebo injection, samples were taken on day 63. Material: peripheral blood, obtained in a trial of Ad26.COV2.S vaccine versus placebo. All receptors come from a person between 18 and 65 years old who received the Ad26.COV2.S COVID-19 vaccine or a placebo.

The chain combines TRBV7-3 with TRBJ2-5; the D call may be TRBD1 or TRBD2 (5 bases each). The CDR3 length is 13 residues. Trimming cost V 5 bases and J 5 bases, with 12 bases left between them. The germline V gene has CDR1 SGHTA and CDR2 FQGTGA. For the CDR3, the DNA is TGTGCCAGCAGCACCGGGACCCCCGAGACCCAGTACTTC. Its protein is CASSTGTPETQYF.

This chain joins TRBV28 and TRBJ1-2; the D gene is possibly TRBD1 (5 bases). The germline CDR1 and CDR2 sequences are MDHEN and SYDVKM. Trimming pared 6 bases from V and 4 bases from J, leaving 15 bases between. The CDR3 totals 14 residues. CDR3 loop: CASSPEGVAYGYTF. In nucleotides, the CDR3 is TGTGCCAGCAGCCCCGAAGGGGTGGCCTATGGCTACACCTTC.

The V and J genes are TRBV9 and TRBJ2-1; 13 positions match TRBD2. The germline gives CDR1 SGDLS, CDR2 YYNGEE. The junction had 9 bases not matched to a gene; V was cut back by 4 bases and J by 8 bases. This CDR3 region has 16 residues. CDR3 sequence reads: CASSTRTSGSSDEQFF. As DNA, the CDR3 is TGTGCCAGCAGCACCCGGACTAGCGGGAGCTCCGATGAGCAGTTCTTC.

The V call is TRBV2, the J call TRBJ1-4, with a possible D match to TRBD1 (6 bases). The germline V gene has CDR1 SNHLY and CDR2 FYNNEI. The CDR3 loop spans 15 amino acids. V was trimmed by 5 bases and J by 5 bases, leaving 15 bases between them. DNA of the CDR3: TGTGCCAGCAGTCAACAGGGCGGGCCCAATGAAAAACTGTTTTTT. It translates to CASSQQGGPNEKLFF. Full variable domain (missing parts from reference TRBV2 and TRBJ1-4): EPEVTQTPSHQVTQMGQEVILRCVPISNHLYFYWYRQILGQKVEFLVSFYNNEISEKSEIFDDQFSVERPDGSNFTLKIRSTKLEDSAMYFCASSQQGGPNEKLFFGSGTQLSVL.

The J gene is TRBJ2-3, the V gene TRBV7-2; D gene unclear. The CDR3 is 15 residues long. The V gene's germline CDR1 is SGHTA and CDR2 FQGNSA. The ends were cut back, 1 base at V and 4 bases at J, with 12 bases in the middle. CDR3 amino acids: CASSLVGPIADTQYF. CDR3 in DNA: TGTGCCAGCAGCTTAGTGGGCCCCATTGCAGATACGCAGTATTTT.

The CDR3 DNA sequence: TGTGCCAGCAGTCTGAATGCAGATACGCAGTATTTT. This codes for CASSLNADTQYF. The genes are TRBV3-1 (or the pseudogene TRBV3-2) and TRBJ2-3; no clear D gene. This CDR3 is 12 amino acids long. In germline, CDR1 is LGHDT, CDR2 YNNKEL (reference sequence). Trimming took off 6 bases at V and 4 bases at J, with 8 bases between the two ends.

J is TRBJ2-7 and V is TRBV6-1, with 7 bases aligning to TRBD2. V dropped 1 base and J dropped 4; count of bases not matched to a gene: 7. From germline, CDR1 is MNHNS and CDR2 SASEGT. The CDR3 loop spans 15 amino acids. CDR3 in amino acids: CASSEGSSGRYEQYF. Here the CDR3 DNA reads TGTGCCAGCAGTGAAGGATCTAGCGGTAGATACGAGCAGTACTTC.

The J gene is TRBJ1-5, the V gene TRBV30; 9 bases agree with TRBD1. This CDR3 has 14 residues. The junction had 7 bases not matched to a gene; V was cut back by 3 bases and J by 7 bases. Germline CDR1 and CDR2: GTSNPN and SVGIG (reference sequence). CDR3 sequence: CAWRSGTGYQPQHF. The CDR3 nucleotides read TGTGCCTGGAGGTCCGGGACAGGGTACCAGCCCCAGCATTTT. The variable domain in full, with the rest retrieved from reference TRBV30 and TRBJ1-5, is SQTIHQWPATLVQPVGSPLSLECTVEGTSNPNLYWYRQAAGRGLQLLFYSVGIGQISSEVPQNLSASRPQDRQFILSSKKLLLSDSGFYLCAWRSGTGYQPQHFGDGTRLSIL.

The chain recombines TRBV29-1 with TRBJ1-1; D call uncertain. The germline CDR1 and CDR2 sequences are SQVTM and ANQGSEA. Between the trimmed V and J ends, which lost 7 bases and 1 base, there was a span of 10 bases. The length of the CDR3 is 12 residues. The DNA of the CDR3 is TGCAGCGGAGGGATGGGGAACACTGAAGCTTTCTTT. Translating gives CSGGMGNTEAFF.

The chain combines TRBV27 with TRBJ1-4; maybe TRBD1 (5 bases). This CDR3 has 13 amino acids. Deletions cut 2 bases from V and 7 bases from J, with 8 bases between. CDR1 and CDR2 (germline): MNHEY, SMNVEV (reference sequence). Here the CDR3 DNA reads TGTGCCAGCAGTTTAGGGGGGATTGAAAAACTGTTTTTT. Encoded protein: CASSLGGIEKLFF.

This clone was detected only once. V gene TRBV6-5 combines with J gene TRBJ1-5, with unresolved D. The CDR3 consists of 13 residues. V was shortened by 4 bases and J by 9 bases, with 13 bases between the two germline ends. Germline V gene sequence: CDR1 MNHEY, CDR2 SVGAGI. The CDR3 loop reads CASSSTPDWPQHF. CDR3 DNA sequence: TGTGCCAGCAGTTCAACCCCAGATTGGCCCCAGCATTTT.

This sequence joins TRBV7-2 and TRBJ2-7, with D unclear. Germline V lookup: CDR1 SGHTA, CDR2 FQGNSA. Trimming left V 5 bases short and J 5 bases short, with 16 bases between. The CDR3 runs to 14 residues. The CDR3 bases are TGTGCCAGCAGCCCCGCCGGCCAGTTTCACGAGCAGTACTTC. Translated: CASSPAGQFHEQYF. The full variable domain, in which reference TRBV7-2 and TRBJ2-7 provide the parts outside the CDR3, is GAGVSQSPSNKVTEKGKDVELRCDPISGHTALYWYRQSLGQGLEFLIYFQGNSAPDKSGLPSDRFSAERTGGSVSTLTIQRTQQEDSAVYLCASSPAGQFHEQYFGPGTRLTVT.

The rearrangement joins TRBV27 to TRBJ2-1, with TRBD2 matching 11 bases. V shed 5 bases, J shed 5 bases, and the junction held 11 bases outside the gene matches. Germline CDR1 MNHEY, CDR2 SMNVEV (reference sequence). CDR3 length: 17 residues. CDR3 in DNA: TGTGCCAGCAGTGATACTTCGGGACTAGCGGAGCACAATGAGCAGTTCTTC. Protein sequence: CASSDTSGLAEHNEQFF.

The V gene is TRBV5-1, the J gene TRBJ2-5; D perhaps matches TRBD1 (5 bases). V was shortened by 0 bases and J by 3 bases, with 6 bases between the two germline ends. Germline V gene lookup returns CDR1 SGHRS and CDR2 YFSETQ. This CDR3 is 13 amino acids long. The CDR3 sequence is CASSLGGEETQYF. In DNA form, the CDR3 reads TGCGCCAGCAGCTTGGGGGGCGAAGAGACCCAGTACTTC.

The genes are TRBV6-9 and TRBJ2-6, with 9 bases fitting TRBD1. The CDR3 contains 17 residues. Germline V gives CDR1 MNHGY, CDR2 SVAAGI. Trimming cost V 6 bases and J 0 bases; bases outside gene matches: 6. This chain's CDR3 is CASRPGQGHSGANVLTF. The CDR3 coding sequence is TGTGCCAGCAGACCGGGACAGGGTCACTCTGGGGCCAACGTCCTGACTTTC.

V usage is TRBV2 and J usage is TRBJ2-1; tentative D call: TRBD1 (6 bases). CDR3 length equals 14 residues. Between the trimmed V and J ends, which lost 7 bases and 4 bases, there was a span of 14 bases. Germline values: CDR1 SNHLY, CDR2 FYNNEI. CDR3 residues: CASTPGTSYNEQFF. The CDR3 region has the DNA TGTGCCAGCACCCCCGGGACAAGTTACAATGAGCAGTTCTTC.

The genes are TRBV19 and TRBJ2-1, with no clear D. The germline V gene has CDR1 LNHDA and CDR2 SQIVND (reference sequence). With 3 bases removed from V and 8 bases from J, the gap between germline ends came to 17 bases. The CDR3 contains 15 residues. This CDR3 reads CASSIEFFRLDEQFF. The DNA for the CDR3 is TGTGCCAGTAGTATTGAGTTTTTCCGGCTAGATGAGCAGTTCTTC.

The genes are TRBV19 and TRBJ1-1; D not certain. Trimming stripped 7 bases from V and 1 base from J, with 7 bases between. CDR1 is LNHDA and CDR2 is SQIVND in the germline V gene (reference sequence). This CDR3 contains 12 residues. The CDR3 DNA is TGTGCCAGTAAAGACTGGAACACTGAAGCTTTCTTT. Translated, it gives CASKDWNTEAFF. The whole variable domain, remainder taken from reference TRBV19 and TRBJ1-1, is DGGITQSPKYLFRKEGQNVTLSCEQNLNHDAMYWYRQDPGQGLRLIYYSQIVNDFQKGDIAEGYSVSREKKESFPLTVTSAQKNPTAFYLCASKDWNTEAFFGQGTRLTVV.

The chain uses TRBV5-5 and TRBJ2-7, with 7 bases that match TRBD2. There are 16 residues in the CDR3. The germline V gene has CDR1 SGHKS and CDR2 YYEKEE (reference sequence). V lost 0 bases, J lost 2 bases, and 8 bases stayed unmatched. CDR3 amino acids: CASSLVFARETYEQYF. The CDR3 DNA follows: TGTGCCAGCAGCTTGGTGTTCGCGCGGGAGACCTACGAGCAGTACTTC.

The chain is built from TRBV25-1 and TRBJ2-3, with D tentatively TRBD1 or TRBD2 (5 bases each). The CDR3 spans 17 residues. Per the germline V gene, CDR1 is MGHDK and CDR2 is SYGVNS. V was pared by 0 bases and J by 2 bases, with 15 bases between. The CDR3 reads CASSEYVGMGDTDTQYF. The CDR3 DNA reads TGTGCCAGCAGTGAATATGTTGGAATGGGGGACACAGATACGCAGTATTTT.

The CDR3 DNA reads as TGCGCCAGCAGCGCGGACAGGGGCCACGAGCAGTACTTC. Translated, it gives CASSADRGHEQYF. V is TRBV10-1 and J is TRBJ2-7, with 9 bases identical to TRBD1. The length of the CDR3 is 13 residues. V trimming: 6 bases; J trimming: 5 bases; junction bases outside the gene matches: 5. The germline gives CDR1 WNHNN, CDR2 SYGVQD (reference sequence).

The rearrangement joins TRBV4-1 to TRBJ2-2; D is unclear. Germline CDR1 reads MGHRA; CDR2 reads YSYEKL. This CDR3 is built from 12 residues. Between the trimmed V and J ends, which lost 3 bases and 6 bases, there was a span of 5 bases. As DNA, the CDR3 is TGCGCCAGCAGCCACGGGCCCGGGGAGCTGTTTTTT. It encodes CASSHGPGELFF.

The rearrangement links TRBV28 to TRBJ1-3; D might be TRBD1 (6 bases). The CDR3 consists of 18 residues. The germline V and J ends were trimmed by 10 bases and 4 bases, with 29 bases remaining between them. CDR1 and CDR2 (germline): MDHEN, SYDVKM. This CDR3 reads CATKTKLGRGTWGNTIYF. In nucleotides, the CDR3 is TGTGCCACCAAAACCAAGCTGGGGAGGGGGACGTGGGGAAACACCATATATTTT. Using reference TRBV28 and TRBJ1-3 for the parts outside the CDR3, the full variable domain is DVKVTQSSRYLVKRTGEKVFLECVQDMDHENMFWYRQDPGLGLRLIYFSYDVKMKEKGDIPEGYSVSREKKERFSLILESASTNQTSMYLCATKTKLGRGTWGNTIYFGEGSWLTVV.

This rearrangement joins TRBV2 to TRBJ2-5, with D maybe TRBD2 (6 bases). The germline gives CDR1 SNHLY, CDR2 FYNNEI. The CDR3 contains 15 residues. V was cut by 5 bases and J by 5 bases, with 18 bases left in between. Here the CDR3 reads CASSQEGGYSETQYF. The CDR3 DNA is TGTGCCAGCAGTCAAGAGGGAGGTTATTCGGAGACCCAGTACTTC.

The chain links TRBV5-5 to TRBJ2-5, with TRBD2 matching over 13 bases. The ends lost 6 bases at V and 7 bases at J; junction bases unmatched: 15. The CDR3 totals 17 residues. Germline V gene sequence: CDR1 SGHKS, CDR2 YYEKEE (reference sequence). The CDR3 loop is CASTPKAPTSGGRTQYF. The DNA of the CDR3 is TGTGCCAGCACCCCTAAGGCCCCGACTAGCGGGGGGCGGACCCAGTACTTC.

The gene calls are TRBV7-3 and TRBJ1-2; TRBD1 agrees at 8 bases. The ends lost 5 bases at V and 5 bases at J; junction bases unmatched: 4. This CDR3 contains 13 residues. CDR1 is SGHTA, CDR2 FQGTGA, per germline. CDR3 DNA: TGTGCCAGCAGCCCCGACAGGGGTTATGGCTACACCTTC. This sequence encodes CASSPDRGYGYTF. Combining the CDR3 with reference TRBV7-3 and TRBJ1-2 gives the whole variable domain GAGVSQTPSNKVTEKGKYVELRCDPISGHTALYWYRQSLGQGPEFLIYFQGTGAADDSGLPNDRFFAVRPEGSVSTLKIQRTERGDSAVYLCASSPDRGYGYTFGSGTRLTVV.

The chain employs TRBV6-5 and TRBJ1-1, with D uncertain. Germline V CDR1 and CDR2: MNHEY, SVGAGI. Trimming stripped 4 bases from V and 1 base from J, with 13 bases between. This CDR3 has 15 residues. As DNA, the CDR3 is TGTGCCAGCAGTTCAATAACGGGCGGGAACACTGAAGCTTTCTTT. Residues: CASSSITGGNTEAFF.

This chain joins TRBV15 and TRBJ1-6, with unresolved D. This CDR3 is 15 amino acids long. V was shortened by 0 bases and J by 9 bases, with 12 bases between the two germline ends. CDR1 LNHNV and CDR2 YYDKDF come from the germline V gene (reference sequence). DNA for the CDR3: TGTGCCACCAGCAGAGAGAGGGTTCTCCTTTCACCCCTCCACTTT. This translates into CATSRERVLLSPLHF.

The rearrangement links TRBV4-1 to TRBJ2-2, with 11 bases fitting TRBD2. This CDR3 is built from 17 residues. In germline, CDR1 is MGHRA, CDR2 YSYEKL. V lost 2 bases, J lost 1 base, and 3 bases stayed unmatched. DNA for the CDR3: TGCGCCAGCAGCCAACCCACTAGCGGGAGGAACACCGGGGAGCTGTTTTTT. Translated: CASSQPTSGRNTGELFF.

The chain is built from TRBV6-2 or TRBV6-3 and TRBJ2-7; 8 bases fit TRBD2. Germline lookup yields CDR1 MNHEY and CDR2 SVGEGT. There are 15 residues in the CDR3. V dropped 3 bases and J dropped 2; count of bases not matched to a gene: 6. CDR3 sequence reads: CASSYGSGTTYEQYF. The DNA of the CDR3 is TGTGCCAGCAGTTATGGTAGCGGGACCACCTACGAGCAGTACTTC.

This chain uses TRBV9 with TRBJ2-7, with D maybe TRBD1 (5 bases). Trimming pared 3 bases from V and 6 bases from J, leaving 13 bases between. The CDR3 covers 13 residues. Germline V gives CDR1 SGDLS, CDR2 YYNGEE. DNA for the CDR3: TGTGCCAGCAGCGGACCTCAGGGCGGCGAGCAGTACTTC. Encoded protein: CASSGPQGGEQYF. The whole variable domain, remainder taken from reference TRBV9 and TRBJ2-7, is DSGVTQTPKHLITATGQRVTLRCSPRSGDLSVYWYQQSLDQGLQFLIQYYNGEERAKGNILERFSAQQFPDLHSELNLSSLELGDSALYFCASSGPQGGEQYFGPGTRLTVT.

Concerning this clone itself: A junction end diverges from the germline sequence, so it may reflect a read error. The rearrangement links TRBV6-1 to TRBJ1-2, with D unclear. Looked up from germline, CDR1 is MNHNS and CDR2 is SASEGT. The CDR3 is made up of 15 amino acids. In DNA form, the CDR3 reads TGTGCCAGCAGTGAACTCTTAGGGATCAACTCTGGCTACACCTTC. It encodes CASSELLGINSGYTF.